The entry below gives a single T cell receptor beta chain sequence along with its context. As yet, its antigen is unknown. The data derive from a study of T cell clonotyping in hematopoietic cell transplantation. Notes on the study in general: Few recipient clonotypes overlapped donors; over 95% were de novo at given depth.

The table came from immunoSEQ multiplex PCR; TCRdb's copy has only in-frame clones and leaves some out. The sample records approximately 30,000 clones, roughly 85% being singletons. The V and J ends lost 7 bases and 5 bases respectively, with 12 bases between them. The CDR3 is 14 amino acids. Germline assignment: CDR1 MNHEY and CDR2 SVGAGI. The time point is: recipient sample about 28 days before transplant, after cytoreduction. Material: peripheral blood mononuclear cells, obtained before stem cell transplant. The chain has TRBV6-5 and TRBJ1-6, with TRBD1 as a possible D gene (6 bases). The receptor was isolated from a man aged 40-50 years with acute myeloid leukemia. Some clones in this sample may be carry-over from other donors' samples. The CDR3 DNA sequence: TGTGCCAGCACCAAAGGACAGAATAATTCACCCCTCCACTTT. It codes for CASTKGQNNSPLHF.